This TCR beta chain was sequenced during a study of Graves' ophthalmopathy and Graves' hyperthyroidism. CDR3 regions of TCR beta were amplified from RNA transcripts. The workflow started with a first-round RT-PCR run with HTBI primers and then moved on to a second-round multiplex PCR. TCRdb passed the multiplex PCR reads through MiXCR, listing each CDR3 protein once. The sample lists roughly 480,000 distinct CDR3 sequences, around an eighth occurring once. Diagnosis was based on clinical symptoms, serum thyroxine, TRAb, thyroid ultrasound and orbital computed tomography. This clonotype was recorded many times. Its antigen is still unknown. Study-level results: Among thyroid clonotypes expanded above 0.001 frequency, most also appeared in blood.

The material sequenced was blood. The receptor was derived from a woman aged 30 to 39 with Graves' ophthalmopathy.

The CDR3 nucleotides read TGTGCCAGCAGTGAAGCAAGGGGGACAGGGCAGCCCCAGCATTTT. Translation gives CASSEARGTGQPQHF. The rearrangement uses TRBV6-1 and TRBJ1-5; TRBD1 matches at 9 bases. This CDR3 spans 15 amino acids. The trim removed 0 bases at V and 7 bases at J, leaving 4 bases unmatched. CDR1 and CDR2 from the germline V gene are MNHNS and SASEGT.